Below, one T cell receptor (beta chain) is given with its context. This sample stems from a study of blood T cell repertoires in COVID-19. Clones were sequenced by immunoSEQ multiplex PCR, and TCRdb holds only the in-frame ones, with some missing. The sample lists 99,000 or so clones, approximately 80% occurring once. Trimming took 3 bases from V and 4 from J; bases not matched to a gene: 4. The CDR3 is 13 amino acids. Looked up from germline, CDR1 is GTSNPN and CDR2 is SVGIG (reference sequence). This TCR was recovered from a man older than 75 with acute or convalescent COVID-19. The rearrangement uses TRBV30 and TRBJ1-1, with 8 bases aligning to TRBD1. Sequencing was done on a sample of peripheral blood. CDR3 nucleotide sequence: TGTGCCTGGAGCCGGGACAGGCCCACTGAAGCTTTCTTT. This codes for CAWSRDRPTEAFF.